This T cell receptor beta chain is drawn from a study of blood T cell repertoires in COVID-19. Study-wide background: T cells, B-cell-depleted T cells, or PBMCs provided the cDNA or gDNA that served as material.

TCRdb's copy holds only in-frame clones and misses some; the assay was immunoSEQ multiplex PCR. This sample carries tens of thousands of clones, around 94% of them seen once, and the ten largest clones take 8%. Germline CDR1 is KGHSH and CDR2 is LQKENI. CDR3 length: 17 residues. The V gene lost 3 bases and the J gene lost 1 base, with 16 bases spanning the gap. J is TRBJ1-5 and V is TRBV18; weak D call: TRBD1 (5 bases). The clonotype originates from a human donor in a cohort sampled during active COVID-19. The sample taken for sequencing was peripheral blood. The CDR3 nucleotides read TGTGCCAGCTCACCCCAGGGTGGGGCGTCAAGCAATCAGCCCCAGCATTTT. It is translated as CASSPQGGASSNQPQHF.